This T cell receptor (beta chain) was identified during a study of blood T cell repertoires in COVID-19. In the study's own analysis: How many nucleated cells were present was estimated from reference gene primer amplification. The data were produced by immunoSEQ multiplex PCR, yet TCRdb's version contains in-frame clones alone and is incomplete. V, J and clone size are taken as reported in that table, and D and trimming were inferred from the DNA itself. Of some 340,000 clones detected, about 85% appear once; the ten largest clones hold approximately 3.6%. This receptor was taken from a woman aged 18-35 years with acute or convalescent COVID-19. Sequences were obtained from peripheral blood.

CDR3 residues: CASSQGSWQNYGYTF. The CDR3 DNA reads as TGTGCCAGCAGCCAAGGGTCTTGGCAAAACTATGGCTACACCTTC. The chain has TRBV3-1 (or the pseudogene TRBV3-2) and TRBJ1-2; D ambiguous. CDR1 is LGHDT and CDR2 is YNNKEL in the germline V gene (reference sequence). CDR3 length: 15 residues. With 1 base removed from V and 2 bases from J, the gap between germline ends came to 11 bases.